The source of this T cell receptor (beta chain) is a study of T cell responses to AZD1222 COVID-19 vaccine. Notes on this clone: Its cognate antigen is unknown.

Germline V CDR1 and CDR2: SGHVS, FNYEAQ. The CDR3 consists of 16 residues. V was pared by 5 bases and J by 0 bases, with 2 bases of the junction left unmatched. Sequenced by immunoSEQ multiplex PCR; TCRdb stores in-frame clones only, minus some. The sample has around 100,000 clones; more than 85% are singletons. Overall study results and limits: AZD1222 recipients seropositive at baseline numbered only six or seven.

Sequencing was performed on peripheral blood, taken on day 0 of AZD1222 vaccination. The genes are TRBV7-6 and TRBJ2-2; 11 bases line up with TRBD1. This sequence originates from an adult in good health. CDR3 sequence: CASSQGQGANTGELFF. DNA of the CDR3: TGTGCCAGCAGCCAGGGACAGGGGGCGAACACCGGGGAGCTGTTTTTT.